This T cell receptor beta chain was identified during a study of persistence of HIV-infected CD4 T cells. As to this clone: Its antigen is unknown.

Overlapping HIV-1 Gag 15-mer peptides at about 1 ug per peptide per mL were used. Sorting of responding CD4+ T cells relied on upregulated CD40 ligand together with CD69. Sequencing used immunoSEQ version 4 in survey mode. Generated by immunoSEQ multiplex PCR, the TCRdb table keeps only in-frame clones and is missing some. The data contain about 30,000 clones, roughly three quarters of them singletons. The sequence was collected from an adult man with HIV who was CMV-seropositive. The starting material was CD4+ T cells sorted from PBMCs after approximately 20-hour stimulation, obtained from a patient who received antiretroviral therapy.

CDR3 nucleotide sequence: TGTGCCAGCAGTTTTTTTAGCACAGATACGCAGTATTTT. Translated: CASSFFSTDTQYF. The chain couples TRBV2 to TRBJ2-3; D not certain. The CDR3 extends over 13 amino acids. Trimming took 5 bases from V and 0 from J, leaving 6 bases between them. CDR1 SNHLY and CDR2 FYNNEI come from the germline V gene.